Following are 2 T cell receptor beta chains from one sample sequenced in a study of shared T cell receptors in the human thymus. Produced via immunoSEQ multiplex PCR; TCRdb's table is partial and in-frame only. Of almost 550,000 clones listed, approximately 80% are singletons. A further study also used this sample, focusing on human thymus T cells.

The sample was thymocytes. These receptors were taken from a boy in the first two years of life with a congenital heart defect.

The chain links TRBV18 to TRBJ1-4; no clear D gene. The V end lost 1 base, the J end lost 0 bases, and 9 bases lay between the germline ends. Germline loops: CDR1 KGHSH, CDR2 LQKENI. The CDR3 is 16 amino acids. The CDR3 is CASSPQLGATNEKLFF. In DNA form, the CDR3 reads TGTGCCAGCTCACCACAGTTGGGCGCAACTAATGAAAAACTGTTTTTT.

Concerning this clone: Other DNA sequences from this sample encode an identical CDR3 as well. The gene calls are TRBV11-2 and TRBJ1-5; 8 bases line up with TRBD1. CDR3 size: 12 residues. J lost 7 bases, V lost 5 bases, and 1 base had no gene match. CDR1 and CDR2 from the germline V gene are SGHAT and FQNNGV. The CDR3 nucleotides read TGTGCCAGCAGCCCAGGGGGCCAGCCCCAGCATTTT. Amino acid sequence: CASSPGGQPQHF.